This record concerns one TCR beta chain sequence. This clonotype was observed a handful of times. Its specific antigen is unknown. Base quality data are lacking; no much larger clone is found one base away. Only healthy Caucasian donors were included. Miltenyi CD45RO+ enrichment and human naive T-cell isolation kits were used to isolate memory (CD45RO+) and naive T cells from PBMC. Ends trimmed: V by 1 base, J by 6 bases; bases unmatched to a gene: 4. The germline V gene provides CDR1 MDHEN and CDR2 SYDVKM. Measured from the cysteine to the phenylalanine, the CDR3 is 16 residues long. Of all the DNA, just the CDR3 is kept, 48 bases in frame from base 1. The data were obtained in a study of identical twins (dated by TCRdb to between 2015 and 2016). In the study overall: To test whether fetal clonotypes persist, this study deep-sequenced TCR alpha and beta repertoires from monozygotic twins, from unrelated adults of various ages, and from cord blood. To rule out contamination, the twin experiments were replicated at different times with different library preparation protocols. Findings and caveats that apply to the study as a whole: Because the same donors could not be followed over many years, conclusions were based on cross-sectional statistical analysis. Invariant T cells such as MAIT and iNKT could partly confound zero-insertion analyses, though diverse VJ usage argued against this for most clonotypes. Fewer insertions were carried by abundant cord blood beta clonotypes, a similar but weaker trend appeared in young adult naive repertoires, and no such trend appeared in memory repertoires. In beta out-of-frame sequences, excess twin sharing was weaker, because having fewer shared sequences lowered the signal-to-noise ratio. In monozygotic twins, recombination models systematically underestimated out-of-frame TCR alpha sharing, but the models matched the sharing seen between unrelated individuals. Compared with coincidental sharing between unrelated individuals, an excess of low generation-probability sequences was observed among out-of-frame TCR alpha sequences shared between twins.

The receptor library was made with 5' RACE. Sequencing was carried out with an Illumina HiSeq 2000. Template switching added a universal primer binding site, and the final cDNA carried a unique molecular identifier that allowed TCR cDNA molecules to be counted accurately. First-strand cDNA for TCR alpha and beta chains was synthesized from specific primers in the conserved constant-segment region. To control for contamination, every cDNA library carried two barcodes: a SMART-Mk sample barcode plus Illumina barcodes. TruSeq adapter sequences and Illumina sample barcodes were added in two successive PCR steps. The Illumina HiSeq platform was used with custom primers to sequence TCR alpha and beta cDNA libraries. In the paper's pipeline: MiGEC processed the raw reads to extract unique molecular identifiers, while MiXCR was used to determine the CDR3 positions. For each individual, recombination models were inferred using an EM algorithm with the repgenHMM and IGoR tools. Shared clonotypes were analyzed with the tcR package in R, and sharing was normalized by the product of cloneset sizes. To study raw recombination free of thymic and clonal selection effects, out-of-frame nonproductive sequences were analyzed. TCRdb's own reprocessing of the public reads used fastp at Q25 and MiXCR and kept productive beta chains. Rows with one shared CDR3 protein collapse into an entry with the most common genes and DNA. For this entry, the V and J calls and clone size follow TCRdb and not the study's own pipeline. The sample table shows about 240,000 distinct CDR3 sequences, and roughly a tenth are seen once. The ten largest clones take up about 9% of the sample.

This clonotype was obtained from a man in his forties or fifties in good health. Sequencing was carried out using memory T cells sorted from blood. Explained via the paper, the cell subset or site label denotes: CD45RO+ enriched T cells. This chain is built from TRBV28 and TRBJ1-4, with 11 bases in between that match TRBD1. The CDR3 reads CASSLFGQGAYEKLFF. The base sequence is TGTGCCAGCAGTTTATTCGGACAGGGGGCCTATGAAAAACTGTTTTTT.